The T cell receptor (beta chain) under discussion was sequenced for a study of cytomegalovirus exposure and HLA in healthy donors. With V trimmed by 2 bases and J by 0 bases, 5 bases remained unmatched. From germline, CDR1 is SGHDN and CDR2 FVKESK. CDR3 length: 16 residues. Some clones are missing from TCRdb's copy, which holds only in-frame ones; the method was immunoSEQ multiplex PCR. The sample contains under 250,000 clones, less than 85% of which appear only once. As to this clone: Its antigen is still unknown.

Study results and caveats: The study designated about 180 TCR beta chains cytomegalovirus-associated.

Sequencing used PBMCs. V gene TRBV14 combines with J gene TRBJ2-3; 7 bases match TRBD2. This TCR derives from a young woman in good health and CMV-seronegative. Written as DNA, the CDR3 is TGTGCCAGCAGCCAATTCGGGGGGATAAGCACAGATACGCAGTATTTT. This gives the protein CASSQFGGISTDTQYF.